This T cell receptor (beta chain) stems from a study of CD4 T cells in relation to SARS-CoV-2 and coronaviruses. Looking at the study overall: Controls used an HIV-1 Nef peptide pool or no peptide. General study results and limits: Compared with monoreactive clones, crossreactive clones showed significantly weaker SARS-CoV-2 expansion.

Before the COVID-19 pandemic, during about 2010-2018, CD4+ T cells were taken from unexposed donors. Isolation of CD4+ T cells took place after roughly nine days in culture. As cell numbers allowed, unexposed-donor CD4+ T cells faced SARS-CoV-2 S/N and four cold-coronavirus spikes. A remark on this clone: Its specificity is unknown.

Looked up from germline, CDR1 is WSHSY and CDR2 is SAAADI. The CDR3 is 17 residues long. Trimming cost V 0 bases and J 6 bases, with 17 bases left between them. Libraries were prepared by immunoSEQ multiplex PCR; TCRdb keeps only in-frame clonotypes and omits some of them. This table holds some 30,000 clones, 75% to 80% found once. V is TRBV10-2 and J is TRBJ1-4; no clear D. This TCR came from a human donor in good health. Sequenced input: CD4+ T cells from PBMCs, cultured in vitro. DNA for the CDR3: TGCGCCAGCAGTGAGTCGACTCGGGCTGACGGGGATGAAAAACTGTTTTTT. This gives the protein CASSESTRADGDEKLFF.